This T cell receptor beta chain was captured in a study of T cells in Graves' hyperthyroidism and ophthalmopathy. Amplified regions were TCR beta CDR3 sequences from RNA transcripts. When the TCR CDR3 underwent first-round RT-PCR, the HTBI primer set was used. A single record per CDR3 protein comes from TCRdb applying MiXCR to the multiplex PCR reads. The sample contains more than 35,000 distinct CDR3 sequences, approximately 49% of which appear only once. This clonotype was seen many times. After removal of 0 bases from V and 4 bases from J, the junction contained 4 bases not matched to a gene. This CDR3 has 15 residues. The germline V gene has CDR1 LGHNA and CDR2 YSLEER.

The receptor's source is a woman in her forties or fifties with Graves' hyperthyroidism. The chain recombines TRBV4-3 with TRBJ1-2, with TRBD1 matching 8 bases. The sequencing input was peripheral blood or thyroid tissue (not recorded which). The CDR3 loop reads CASSQDRTGIYGYTF. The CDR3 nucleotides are TGCGCCAGCAGCCAAGACAGGACAGGGATCTATGGCTACACCTTC.